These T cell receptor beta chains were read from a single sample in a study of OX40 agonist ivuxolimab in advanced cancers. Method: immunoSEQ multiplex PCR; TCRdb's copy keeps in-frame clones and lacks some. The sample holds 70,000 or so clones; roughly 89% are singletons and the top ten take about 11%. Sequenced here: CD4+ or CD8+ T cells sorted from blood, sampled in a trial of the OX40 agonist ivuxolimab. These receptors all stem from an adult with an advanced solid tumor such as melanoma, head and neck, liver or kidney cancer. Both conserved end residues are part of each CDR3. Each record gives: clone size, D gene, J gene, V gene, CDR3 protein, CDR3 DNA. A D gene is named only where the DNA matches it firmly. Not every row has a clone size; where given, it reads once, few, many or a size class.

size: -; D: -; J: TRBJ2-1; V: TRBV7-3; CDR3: CASSLGQGGFNEQFF; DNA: TGTGCCAGCAGCTTAGGGCAGGGTGGCTTCAATGAGCAGTTCTTC
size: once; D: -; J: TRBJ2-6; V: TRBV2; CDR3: CASSESGANVLTF; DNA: TGTGCCAGCAGCGAGTCTGGGGCCAACGTCCTGACTTTC
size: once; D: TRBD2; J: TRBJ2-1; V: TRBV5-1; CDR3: CASSLALAGGNEQFF; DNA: TGCGCCAGCAGCTTGGCTCTAGCGGGAGGGAATGAGCAGTTCTTC
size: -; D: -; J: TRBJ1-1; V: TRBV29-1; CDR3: CSALSAGNTEAFF; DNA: TGCAGCGCCCTGTCGGCGGGGAACACTGAAGCTTTCTTT
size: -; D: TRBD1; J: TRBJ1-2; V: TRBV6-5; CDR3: CASGGAGTAYGYTF; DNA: TGTGCCAGCGGTGGGGCCGGGACAGCATATGGCTACACCTTC
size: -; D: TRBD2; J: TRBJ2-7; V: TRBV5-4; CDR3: CASSLETSGYEQYF; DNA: TGTGCCAGCAGCTTGGAGACTAGCGGTTACGAGCAGTACTTC
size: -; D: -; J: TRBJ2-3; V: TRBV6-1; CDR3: CASSGRPDTQYF; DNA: TGTGCCAGCAGTGGTCGTCCAGATACGCAGTATTTT
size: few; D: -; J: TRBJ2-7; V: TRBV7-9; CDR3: CASSPRSAAYEQYF; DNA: TGTGCCAGCAGCCCGCGCTCAGCGGCCTACGAGCAGTACTTC
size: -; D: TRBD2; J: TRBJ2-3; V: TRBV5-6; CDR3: CASSWTRGSMADTQYF; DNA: TGTGCCAGCAGCTGGACTAGAGGTTCAATGGCAGATACGCAGTATTTT
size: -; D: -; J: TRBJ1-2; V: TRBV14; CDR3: CASSLGSNYGYTF; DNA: TGTGCCAGCAGCCTGGGATCTAACTATGGCTACACCTTC
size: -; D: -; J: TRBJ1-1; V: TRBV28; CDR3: CASSFFRAYAEAFF; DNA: TGTGCCAGCAGTTTTTTCCGGGCCTACGCTGAAGCTTTCTTT
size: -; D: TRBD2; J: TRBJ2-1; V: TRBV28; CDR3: CASSRPGLVNEQFF; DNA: TGTGCCAGCAGCAGACCGGGACTAGTTAATGAGCAGTTCTTC
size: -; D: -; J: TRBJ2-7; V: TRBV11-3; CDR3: CASSLQGDRDEQYF; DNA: TGTGCCAGCAGCCTCCAGGGAGATAGGGACGAGCAGTACTTC
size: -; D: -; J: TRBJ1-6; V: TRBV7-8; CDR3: CASSPRQLYNSPLHF; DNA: TGTGCCAGCAGCCCCCGACAGCTGTATAATTCACCCCTCCACTTT
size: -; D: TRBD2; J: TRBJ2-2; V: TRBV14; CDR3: CASSQVTTSGRAWSTGELFF; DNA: TGTGCCAGCAGCCAAGTTACGACTAGCGGGAGGGCCTGGAGCACCGGGGAGCTGTTTTTT
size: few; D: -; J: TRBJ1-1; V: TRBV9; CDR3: CASSPRQMVNTEAFF; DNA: TGTGCCAGCAGCCCCCGACAGATGGTGAACACTGAAGCTTTCTTT
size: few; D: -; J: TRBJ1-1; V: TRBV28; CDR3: CASRISLAGSFEAFF; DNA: TGTGCCAGCCGCATCTCCCTGGCAGGGTCTTTTGAAGCTTTCTTT
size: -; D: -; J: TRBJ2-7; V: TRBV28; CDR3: CASRTGTYEQYF; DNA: TGTGCCAGCAGGACAGGAACCTACGAGCAGTACTTC
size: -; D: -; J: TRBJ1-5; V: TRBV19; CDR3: CASSIRGTPQHF; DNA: TGTGCCAGTAGTATCAGGGGTACACCCCAGCATTTT
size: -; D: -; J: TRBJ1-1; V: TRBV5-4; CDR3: CASSLTHNTEAFF; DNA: TGTGCCAGCAGCTTAACACACAACACTGAAGCTTTCTTT
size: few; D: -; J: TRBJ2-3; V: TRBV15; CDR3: CATSTGPDTQYF; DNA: TGTGCCACCAGCACGGGCCCAGATACGCAGTATTTT
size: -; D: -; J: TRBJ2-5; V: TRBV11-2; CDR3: CASSALVGETQYF; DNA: TGTGCCAGCAGCGCACTAGTTGGGGAGACCCAGTACTTC
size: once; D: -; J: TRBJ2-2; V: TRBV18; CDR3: CASSPTGSVTGELFF; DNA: TGTGCCAGCTCGCCTACCGGGAGTGTCACCGGGGAGCTGTTTTTT
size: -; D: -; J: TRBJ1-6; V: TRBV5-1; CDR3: CASSLGPRSTLHF; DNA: TGCGCCAGCAGCTTGGGTCCTAGGAGCACCCTCCACTTT
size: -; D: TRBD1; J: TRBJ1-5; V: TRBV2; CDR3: CASSLTGGGGQPQHF; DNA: TGTGCCAGCAGTTTGACAGGGGGCGGTGGTCAGCCCCAGCATTTT
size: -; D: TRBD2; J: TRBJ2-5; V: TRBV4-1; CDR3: CASSQGGGGVETQYF; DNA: TGCGCCAGCAGCCAAGGGGGGGGTGGAGTAGAGACCCAGTACTTC
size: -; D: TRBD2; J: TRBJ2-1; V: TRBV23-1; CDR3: CATRTSARSYNEQFF; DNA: TGCGCCACCCGGACTAGCGCGCGCTCCTACAATGAGCAGTTCTTC
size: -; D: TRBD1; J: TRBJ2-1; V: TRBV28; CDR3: CASSRQGTGRNEQFF; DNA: TGTGCCAGCAGCCGACAGGGGACAGGACGCAATGAGCAGTTCTTC
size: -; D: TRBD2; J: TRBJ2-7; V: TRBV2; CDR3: CASTFSGSREQYF; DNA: TGTGCCAGCACATTCAGCGGGAGTCGCGAGCAGTACTTC
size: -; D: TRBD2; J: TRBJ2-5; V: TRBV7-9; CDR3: CASSLWETSGHRETQYF; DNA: TGTGCCAGCAGCTTGTGGGAGACTAGCGGGCACCGAGAGACCCAGTACTTC
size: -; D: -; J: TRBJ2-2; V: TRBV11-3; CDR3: CASSFQQSNTGELFF; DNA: TGTGCCAGCAGCTTCCAACAGTCGAACACCGGGGAGCTGTTTTTT
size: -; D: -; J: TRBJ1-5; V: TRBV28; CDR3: CASTTPGGQPQHF; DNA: TGTGCCAGCACGACCCCTGGGGGGCAGCCCCAGCATTTT
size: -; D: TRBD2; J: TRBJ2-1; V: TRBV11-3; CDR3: CASSLDGLAGAEQFF; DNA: TGTGCCAGCAGCTTAGATGGGTTAGCGGGAGCTGAGCAGTTCTTC
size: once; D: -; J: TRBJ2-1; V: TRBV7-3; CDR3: CASSYGTFNEQFF; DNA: TGTGCCAGCAGCTACGGGACCTTCAATGAGCAGTTCTTC
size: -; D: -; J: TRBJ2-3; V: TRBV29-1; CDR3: CSASGGGTDTQYF; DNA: TGCAGCGCCAGCGGTGGCGGCACAGATACGCAGTATTTT
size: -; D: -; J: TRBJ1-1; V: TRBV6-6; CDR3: CASNNRAGNTEAFF; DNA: TGTGCCAGCAATAATAGGGCCGGGAACACTGAAGCTTTCTTT